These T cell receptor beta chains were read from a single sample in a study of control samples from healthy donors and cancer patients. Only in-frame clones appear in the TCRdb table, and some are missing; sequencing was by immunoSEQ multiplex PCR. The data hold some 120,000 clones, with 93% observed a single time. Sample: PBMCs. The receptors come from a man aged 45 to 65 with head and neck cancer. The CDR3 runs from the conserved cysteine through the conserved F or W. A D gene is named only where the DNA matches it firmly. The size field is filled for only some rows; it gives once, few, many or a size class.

CDR3nt: TGTGCCAGCAGAGACAGACCTAATGAAAAACTGTTTTTT
CDR3aa: CASRDRPNEKLFF
v_gene: TRBV28
d_gene: -
abundance: -
j_gene: TRBJ1-4

CDR3nt: TGTGCCAGCAGTTTAGGCAGGGGAGTAGGCTACACCTTC
CDR3aa: CASSLGRGVGYTF
v_gene: TRBV28
d_gene: -
abundance: -
j_gene: TRBJ1-2

CDR3nt: TGTGCCAGCAGTGAACGTCACAGAAGCTCCTACGAGCAGTACTTC
CDR3aa: CASSERHRSSYEQYF
v_gene: TRBV27
d_gene: -
abundance: -
j_gene: TRBJ2-7

CDR3nt: TGTGCCAGCAGGGACAGGGGGCAGGAAAAACTGTTTTTT
CDR3aa: CASRDRGQEKLFF
v_gene: TRBV12-3/TRBV12-4
d_gene: TRBD1
abundance: -
j_gene: TRBJ1-4

CDR3nt: TGTGCCAGCAGCATGACTGACAGCCCGAGCTCCTACAATGAGCAGTTCTTC
CDR3aa: CASSMTDSPSSYNEQFF
v_gene: TRBV21-1
d_gene: -
abundance: -
j_gene: TRBJ2-1

CDR3nt: TGTGCCAGCAGCTTGGGACAGAGAAATGAAGCTTTCTTT
CDR3aa: CASSLGQRNEAFF
v_gene: TRBV5-4
d_gene: -
abundance: -
j_gene: TRBJ1-1

CDR3nt: TGTGCCAGCTCCAGGGGGCAGATGAACACTGAAGCTTTCTTT
CDR3aa: CASSRGQMNTEAFF
v_gene: TRBV18
d_gene: TRBD1
abundance: -
j_gene: TRBJ1-1

CDR3nt: TGTGCCACCAGTGATCCTCAACTAGCGGGAGCCAACAATGAGCAGTTCTTC
CDR3aa: CATSDPQLAGANNEQFF
v_gene: TRBV24-1
d_gene: TRBD2
abundance: -
j_gene: TRBJ2-1

CDR3nt: TGTGCCAGCAGTTTGGGGACAGGGGGTACCGGGGCCAACGTCCTGACTTTC
CDR3aa: CASSLGTGGTGANVLTF
v_gene: TRBV28
d_gene: TRBD1
abundance: once
j_gene: TRBJ2-6

CDR3nt: TGTGCCAGCAGCCTAACAAGGGCGCTGAACACTGAAGCTTTCTTT
CDR3aa: CASSLTRALNTEAFF
v_gene: TRBV6-5
d_gene: -
abundance: -
j_gene: TRBJ1-1

CDR3nt: TGTGCCAGCAGCCAGACCGGGACTAGGGGTCTCCGGACGCAGTATTTT
CDR3aa: CASSQTGTRGLRTQYF
v_gene: TRBV4-2
d_gene: TRBD2
abundance: -
j_gene: TRBJ2-3

CDR3nt: TGCGCCAGCAGCCAATTCCAGGGCGGCGAGCAGTACTTC
CDR3aa: CASSQFQGGEQYF
v_gene: TRBV4-1
d_gene: -
abundance: -
j_gene: TRBJ2-7

CDR3nt: TGTGCCACCAGTGACCTAGGACAGAGAAACAATCAGCCCCAGCATTTT
CDR3aa: CATSDLGQRNNQPQHF
v_gene: TRBV24-1
d_gene: -
abundance: -
j_gene: TRBJ1-5

CDR3nt: TGTGCCAGCAGCTTGGACAGGGATGGCTATGGCTACACCTTC
CDR3aa: CASSLDRDGYGYTF
v_gene: TRBV5-4
d_gene: -
abundance: -
j_gene: TRBJ1-2

CDR3nt: TGTGCCAGCTCATCCCATGGACATGAGAATCAGCCCCAGCATTTT
CDR3aa: CASSSHGHENQPQHF
v_gene: TRBV18
d_gene: -
abundance: -
j_gene: TRBJ1-5

CDR3nt: TGTGCCAGCACCAGGGCTAGCGGGCTCACCGGGGAGCTGTTTTTT
CDR3aa: CASTRASGLTGELFF
v_gene: TRBV3-1/TRBV3-2
d_gene: TRBD2
abundance: once
j_gene: TRBJ2-2

CDR3nt: TGTGCCAGCAGCCAGCGGGGGGGCACAGATACGCAGTATTTT
CDR3aa: CASSQRGGTDTQYF
v_gene: TRBV4-2
d_gene: TRBD2
abundance: -
j_gene: TRBJ2-3

CDR3nt: TGTGCCAGCACCCCTGTGAGTCAGCCCCAGCATTTT
CDR3aa: CASTPVSQPQHF
v_gene: TRBV28
d_gene: -
abundance: once
j_gene: TRBJ1-5

CDR3nt: TGCGCCAGCAGCCGTGGCGGGGGCAATCAAGAGACCCAGTACTTC
CDR3aa: CASSRGGGNQETQYF
v_gene: TRBV5-1
d_gene: -
abundance: -
j_gene: TRBJ2-5

CDR3nt: TGTGCCAGCAGCCTTACAGGGGGGCAGCCCCAGCATTTT
CDR3aa: CASSLTGGQPQHF
v_gene: TRBV12-3/TRBV12-4
d_gene: TRBD1
abundance: -
j_gene: TRBJ1-5

CDR3nt: TGTGCCAGCAGCTCCCGGGGTGGCTCTGGAAACACCATATATTTT
CDR3aa: CASSSRGGSGNTIYF
v_gene: TRBV5-5
d_gene: -
abundance: -
j_gene: TRBJ1-3

CDR3nt: TGTGCCAGCAGTCTGATCAGTTCAGACACTGAAGCTTTCTTT
CDR3aa: CASSLISSDTEAFF
v_gene: TRBV27
d_gene: -
abundance: -
j_gene: TRBJ1-1